Sequencing of this T cell receptor beta chain was carried out in a study of OX40 agonist ivuxolimab in advanced cancers. Study information: Every 2 weeks, patients got intravenous ivuxolimab at one of six dose levels (0.01-10 mg/kg). The study enrolled dose-escalation patients with hepatocellular carcinoma, melanoma, renal cell or head and neck cancer. Findings of the study overall: In general, CD8+ T cells held more expanded clones than CD4+ did, on average. At 0.1 to 3.0 mg/kg and by week 6, clonal expansion occurred in CD4+ and CD8+ blood T cells.

With regard to this clone: The target antigen is unknown.

Generated by immunoSEQ multiplex PCR, the TCRdb table keeps only in-frame clones and is missing some. The sample gives 74,000 or so clones, around nine tenths of which show up once; roughly 2% is in the top ten. Germline V gene data show CDR1 as MNHNS and CDR2 as SASEGT. The CDR3 runs 15 residues. Trimming at V came to 5 bases and at J to 5 bases, leaving 7 bases not matched to a gene. Material: CD4+ or CD8+ T cells sorted from blood, obtained in a trial of the OX40 agonist ivuxolimab. The sequence derives from an adult with an advanced solid tumor such as melanoma, head and neck, liver or kidney cancer. The chain joins TRBV6-1 to TRBJ1-2, with TRBD1 identical over 11 bases. CDR3 in DNA: TGTGCCAGCAGTAATGGACAGGGGGCAGGGTATGGCTACACCTTC. Translated, it gives CASSNGQGAGYGYTF.